This T cell receptor (beta chain) was obtained from a study of somatic mutations in cytotoxic T cells in rheumatoid arthritis. As for the study in general: Patient blood, approximately 30 ml in EDTA, was obtained immediately after diagnosis and prior to the start of any treatment. Study-level results: Patients with rheumatoid arthritis showed a slight underrepresentation of TRBV07, a finding that was never subjected to any adjustment for multiple comparisons. An increase in CD8+ clonality with age was seen in rheumatoid arthritis patients but not in healthy controls. Comparison of CD8+ T-cell clonality between rheumatoid arthritis patients and age-matched healthy controls yielded no significant difference.

Of note for this clone: Its antigen is unknown.

CDR1 is SGHRS and CDR2 is YFSETQ in the germline V gene. Trimming stripped 6 bases from V and 6 bases from J, with 15 bases between. This CDR3 is built from 13 residues. Assay: immunoSEQ multiplex PCR; the TCRdb copy retains only in-frame clones and omits some. The table has about 14,000 clones, around four fifths seen once; the top ten hold roughly 15%. The clonotype was recovered from an adult with rheumatoid arthritis. Sequencing used CD8+ T cells sorted from blood. The chain carries TRBV5-1 and TRBJ1-2, with D possibly TRBD1 on 5 matching bases. The CDR3 is CASTLAGFDGYTF. The CDR3 DNA follows: TGCGCCAGCACCCTAGCAGGGTTCGATGGCTACACCTTC.